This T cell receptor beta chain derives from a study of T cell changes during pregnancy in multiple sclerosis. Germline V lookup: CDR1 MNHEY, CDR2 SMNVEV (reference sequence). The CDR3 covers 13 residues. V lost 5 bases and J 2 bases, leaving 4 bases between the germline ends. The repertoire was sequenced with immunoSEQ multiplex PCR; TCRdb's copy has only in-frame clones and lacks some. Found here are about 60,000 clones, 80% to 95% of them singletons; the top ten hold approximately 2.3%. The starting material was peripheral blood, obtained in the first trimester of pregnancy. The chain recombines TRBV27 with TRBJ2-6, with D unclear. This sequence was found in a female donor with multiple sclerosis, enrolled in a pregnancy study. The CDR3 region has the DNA TGTGCCAGCAGTCTTGCTGGGGCCAACGTCCTGACTTTC. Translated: CASSLAGANVLTF.